The rows below give T cell receptor beta chains drawn from one sample of a study of patients and donors after allogeneic stem cell transplantation. TCRdb called the RT-PCR reads again in MiXCR, with one record for every CDR3 protein. The data hold about 960,000 distinct CDR3 sequences, with more than 15% observed a single time. Material for sequencing was blood, either unsorted or a sorted T cell fraction (not recorded which). The receptor source for this set is a human donor who was either an allogeneic HSCT recipient or a stem cell or donor lymphocyte infusion donor (not recorded which). It is not recorded whose cells these are; they may come from a transplant donor. The conserved cysteine and the conserved F or W are not part of the CDR3 here.

>TRBJ2-3|TRBV5-1
ASSWKGSSTDTQY
>TRBJ1-3|TRBV29-1
SAHQARGNTIY
>TRBJ1-2|TRBV30
AWLRGGSNYGYT
>TRBJ2-1|TRBV11-2
ASSPNPLTSGGKQF
>TRBJ1-3|TRBV4-2
ASSQDLRESSGNTIY
>TRBJ2-3|TRBV6-2/TRBV6-3
ASSSTGLRTDTQY
>TRBJ2-1|TRBV6-1
ASSAPGQGRNEQF
>TRBJ1-4|TRBV7-9
ASSSIQEDAEKLF
>TRBJ1-1|TRBV2
ASTWTINTEAF
>TRBJ2-5|TRBV11-2
ASRQGRTQY
>TRBJ2-5|TRBV7-9
ASSLALGLEETQY
>TRBJ1-1|TRBV4-2
ASSQQGGNTEAF
>TRBJ1-4|TRBV4-1
ASGREVDEKLF
>TRBJ2-2|TRBV7-9
ASSSRQGRTGELF
>TRBJ1-4|TRBV20-1
SARRQSNEKLF
>TRBJ2-4|TRBV6-5
ASSYGTGPNIQY
>TRBJ2-3|TRBV7-2
ASSFPGSDTQY